The clone carrying this T cell receptor (beta chain) has a handful of counts. This CDR3 has 15 amino acids. From germline, CDR1 is SNHLY and CDR2 FYNNEI. V lost 6 bases and J 5 bases, leaving 19 bases between the germline ends. Patients all relapsed after autologous stem cell transplantation, and there was variation in brentuximab vedotin exposure. Measured with immunoSEQ multiplex PCR; TCRdb has only the in-frame clones, and not every one. Among around 40,000 clones, 78% were seen once, and the ten largest hold around 15%. This sample was taken from a study of PD-1 blockade in classical Hodgkin lymphoma.

This TCR was sampled from a human donor with classical Hodgkin lymphoma. Source: peripheral blood mononuclear cells (PBMCs), taken at baseline. The chain joins TRBV2 to TRBJ2-5; D may be TRBD1 (6 bases). The CDR3 loop reads CASRRQEVSRETQYF. CDR3 nucleotide sequence: TGTGCCAGCAGACGACAGGAAGTAAGCCGCGAGACCCAGTACTTC.